This T cell receptor (beta chain) came from a study of blood T cell repertoires in COVID-19. As for the study in general: The United States, Italy and Spain provided the acute and convalescent COVID-19 samples.

From germline, CDR1 is KGHSH and CDR2 LQKENI. The V and J ends lost 10 bases and 8 bases respectively, with 20 bases between them. This CDR3 is built from 14 residues. Original handling: Amplified reference gene primers provided the basis for estimating nucleated cell counts. Measured with immunoSEQ multiplex PCR; TCRdb has only the in-frame clones, and not every one. V, J and clone size reflect that table, while D and trimming were determined from the DNA. The sample has about 200,000 clones, 70% to 90% seen once. Seattle participants joined during active infection and were tracked over time. The source material was peripheral blood. V gene TRBV18 combines with J gene TRBJ1-4; D remains unclear. The sequence was obtained from a woman between 70 and 85 years old with COVID-19, enrolled during active disease. The CDR3 protein is CATQQFGDGEKLFF. CDR3 DNA: TGTGCCACCCAACAGTTCGGGGATGGGGAAAAACTGTTTTTT.